The 3 T cell receptor beta chains listed next were all sequenced from one sample in a study of cytomegalovirus exposure and HLA in healthy donors (dated by TCRdb to the late 2010s). The receptor library was made with the immunoSEQ multiplex PCR assay. For the multiplex PCR, a mixture combining 60 forward primers for TCR Vbeta segments and 13 reverse primers for TCR Jbeta segments was used. Imported from immuneACCESS, the table was reduced by TCRdb to in-frame sequences with V and J called. These copies leave out some clones; in studies compared against another copy, an unresolved V gene accounts for under half, and the cause of the remainder is not known. For this sample there are approximately 120,000 clones; just under 70% appear just once. The ten largest clones add up to approximately 5.5% of the sample. Material for sequencing was PBMCs. Receptors originate from a woman aged 70-85 years in good health and CMV-seropositive.

Here the CDR3 DNA reads TGTGCCAGCAGTCCGGGACAGGGGAGATCATACACTGAAGCTTTCTTT. It is translated as CASSPGQGRSYTEAFF. The V and J genes are TRBV27 and TRBJ1-1, with 10 bases matching TRBD1. V shed 5 bases and J 3 bases; nucleotides not matched to a gene: 9. Germline lookup yields CDR1 MNHEY and CDR2 SMNVEV (reference sequence). CDR3 size: 16 residues.

V gene TRBV7-8 combines with J gene TRBJ1-2; TRBD1 aligns across 8 bases. The CDR3 runs 15 residues. Germline CDR1 reads SGHVS; CDR2 reads FQNEAQ. With V trimmed by 5 bases and J by 4 bases, 9 bases remained unmatched. The chain's CDR3 is CASSGWTGRGYGYTF. CDR3 DNA: TGTGCCAGCAGCGGATGGACAGGGAGGGGCTATGGCTACACCTTC.

This chain joins TRBV30 and TRBJ1-4, with 9 bases fitting TRBD1. V lost 7 bases, J lost 2 bases, and 11 bases stayed unmatched. The CDR3 consists of 16 residues. Germline assignment: CDR1 GTSNPN and CDR2 SVGIG (reference sequence). CDR3 protein: CASRIPTGGTNEKLFF. CDR3 DNA sequence: TGTGCCTCACGGATACCTACAGGGGGCACTAATGAAAAACTGTTTTTT.